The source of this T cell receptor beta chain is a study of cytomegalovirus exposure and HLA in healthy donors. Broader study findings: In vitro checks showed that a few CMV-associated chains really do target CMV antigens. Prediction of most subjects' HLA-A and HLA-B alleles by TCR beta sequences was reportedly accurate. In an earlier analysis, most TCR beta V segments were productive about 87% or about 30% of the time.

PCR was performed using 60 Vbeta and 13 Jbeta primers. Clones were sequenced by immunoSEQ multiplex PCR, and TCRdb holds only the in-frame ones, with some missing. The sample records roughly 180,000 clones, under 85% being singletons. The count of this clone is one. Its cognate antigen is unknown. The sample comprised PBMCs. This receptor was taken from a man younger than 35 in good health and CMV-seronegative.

The CDR3 loop is CASSPAGGPGNTIYF. In nucleotides, the CDR3 is TGTGCCAGCTCACCGGCAGGGGGCCCTGGAAACACCATATATTTT. The chain uses TRBV18 and TRBJ1-3, with 8 bases matching TRBD1. Germline V gene lookup returns CDR1 KGHSH and CDR2 LQKENI. There are 15 residues in the CDR3. The ends lost 3 bases at V and 2 bases at J; junction bases unmatched: 3.